This T cell receptor beta chain was sequenced during a study of blood T cell repertoires in COVID-19. Across the study: Acute and convalescent COVID-19 samples came from the United States, Italy and Spain.

Trimming took off 0 bases at V and 0 bases at J, with 7 bases between the two ends. Germline lookup yields CDR1 MRHNA and CDR2 SNTAGT. This CDR3 is 15 amino acids long. The authors' processing: From reference gene primer amplification, estimates of nucleated cell counts were derived. The data were produced by immunoSEQ multiplex PCR, yet TCRdb's version contains in-frame clones alone and is incomplete. V and J calls and clone size are copied from that table; D and trimming were computed from the DNA. The sample has about 250,000 clones, roughly 89% seen once. V and J are TRBV6-4 and TRBJ2-3, with TRBD1 as a possible D gene (6 bases). The origin of this receptor is a middle-aged woman who had recovered from COVID-19. The sample taken for sequencing was peripheral blood. Written as DNA, the CDR3 is TGTGCCAGCAGTGACTCGGGGACAAGCACAGATACGCAGTATTTT. Its translation is CASSDSGTSTDTQYF.